This T cell receptor beta chain was recovered during a study of blood T cell repertoires in COVID-19. The overall study: Acute-phase and convalescent COVID-19 samples originated in the United States, Italy and Spain. Sample material is recorded as cDNA or gDNA derived from T cells, B-cell-depleted T cells, or PBMCs.

The CDR3 is 16 residues long. V dropped 1 base and J dropped 3 bases, with 15 bases sitting between them. The V gene's germline CDR1 is SGHRS and CDR2 YFSETQ. Only a few counts were recorded for this clone. Original processing methods: Counts of nucleated cells, estimated from reference gene primer amplification, were obtained. Clones were sequenced by immunoSEQ multiplex PCR, and TCRdb holds only the in-frame ones, with some missing. V and J calls plus clone size are reproduced from that table; the DNA served to infer D and trimming. The table records tens of thousands of clones, around nine tenths of them present only once.

The chain is built from TRBV5-1 and TRBJ2-3, with D perhaps matching TRBD2 (5 bases). Sequenced sample: peripheral blood. This TCR derives from a man between 65 and 79 years old with active or convalescent COVID-19. CDR3 sequence: CASSLYGELSTDTQYF. The CDR3 DNA follows: TGCGCCAGCAGCTTGTATGGGGAGCTAAGTACAGATACGCAGTATTTT.